This TCR beta chain was profiled in a study of shared clonotypes between healthy human individuals. Genomic DNA per cell subset filled all wells of several immunoSEQ plates. In the study's own analysis: There were no quality scores in the junction-only immunoSEQ sequences, so filtering differed. Profiled with immunoSEQ multiplex PCR; TCRdb holds only in-frame clones, not every one. V and J calls and clone size follow that table, whereas D and trimming were derived from the DNA. The sample includes approximately 1,500,000 clones, roughly 97% of them seen just once. The germline gives CDR1 SGHRS, CDR2 YFSETQ. CDR3 length equals 14 residues. V was cut by 4 bases and J by 3 bases, with 13 bases left in between.

The sample was naive CD4+ T cells sorted from blood. Sample subset: CD45RA+ positively selected. This TCR derives from a man between 25 and 39 years old in good health. The chain uses TRBV5-1 and TRBJ2-5; D gene ambiguous. The CDR3 sequence: CASSPSTAEETQYF. As DNA, the CDR3 is TGCGCCAGCAGCCCCAGCACGGCCGAAGAGACCCAGTACTTC.